This paragraph reports one T cell receptor (beta chain). The PCR ran on 60 Vbeta and 13 Jbeta primers. Libraries were prepared by immunoSEQ multiplex PCR; TCRdb keeps only in-frame clonotypes and omits some of them. This table has roughly 56,000 clones, around 80% appearing once. This sample was taken from a study of cytomegalovirus exposure and HLA in healthy donors. The V gene lost 6 bases and the J gene lost 5 bases, with 16 bases spanning the gap. Germline lookup yields CDR1 MNHNS and CDR2 SASEGT. This CDR3 contains 14 residues. Sequencing was performed on PBMCs. This TCR came from a boy aged 10-17 years in good health and CMV-seropositive. The V gene is TRBV6-1, the J gene TRBJ1-1; the D gene is possibly TRBD1 (5 bases). CDR3 nucleotides: TGTGCCAGCAGATCAGACAGAGATTTGACTGAAGCTTTCTTT. Residues: CASRSDRDLTEAFF.